This T cell receptor beta chain emerged from a study of T cell responses to AZD1222 COVID-19 vaccine. Study conclusions and caveats: At baseline, seropositivity was found in only a handful of AZD1222 recipients. Spike-wide vaccine-associated CD4 TCRs dominated at 160-218 and 743-854.

This clone has just one count. Its antigen is not known. CDR3 length: 15 residues. Germline V gene lookup returns CDR1 SGHAT and CDR2 FQNNGV. J gave up 2 bases and V 3 bases, and 5 bases lay outside the gene matches. Clones were read by immunoSEQ multiplex PCR, and TCRdb kept only the in-frame ones, dropping some. The sample carries about 150,000 clones, about 90% recorded once. The sample consisted of peripheral blood, taken on day 0 of MenACWY control vaccination. This receptor was taken from an adult in good health. This chain connects TRBV11-2 to TRBJ2-7, with TRBD2 matching over 9 bases. CDR3 region: CASSLGSSGTYEQYF. The CDR3 nucleotides are TGTGCCAGCAGCTTGGGTTCTAGCGGGACCTACGAGCAGTACTTC.